The clone carrying this TCR beta chain has just a few counts. The data originate from a study of T cell clones after liver transplantation. Study summary: TCRbeta sequencing after a pre-transplant mixed lymphocyte reaction identified graft-donor-reactive clones, later tracked in post-transplant blood. Pre-transplant mixed lymphocyte reactions yielded third-party-reactive TCRbeta sequences as comparators for graft-donor-reactive sequences.

There are 14 residues in the CDR3. V dropped 5 bases and J dropped 2 bases, with 13 bases sitting between them. Looked up from germline, CDR1 is ENHRY and CDR2 is SYGVKD. Method: immunoSEQ multiplex PCR; TCRdb's copy keeps in-frame clones and lacks some. The repertoire holds 72,000 or so clones, with around four fifths as singletons. Unstimulated PBMCs were sorted into CD3+CD4+ and CD3+CD8+ populations. This clonotype was obtained from a human patient who received a liver transplant. The T cells may come from the graft donor. The specimen comprised CD4+ T cells from blood, sampled at the 22-month timepoint. This sequence joins TRBV10-3 and TRBJ2-7, with D possibly being TRBD1 or TRBD2 (5 bases each). CDR3: CAISPGTLAYEQYF. DNA for the CDR3: TGTGCCATCAGTCCCGGGACGCTCGCCTACGAGCAGTACTTC.